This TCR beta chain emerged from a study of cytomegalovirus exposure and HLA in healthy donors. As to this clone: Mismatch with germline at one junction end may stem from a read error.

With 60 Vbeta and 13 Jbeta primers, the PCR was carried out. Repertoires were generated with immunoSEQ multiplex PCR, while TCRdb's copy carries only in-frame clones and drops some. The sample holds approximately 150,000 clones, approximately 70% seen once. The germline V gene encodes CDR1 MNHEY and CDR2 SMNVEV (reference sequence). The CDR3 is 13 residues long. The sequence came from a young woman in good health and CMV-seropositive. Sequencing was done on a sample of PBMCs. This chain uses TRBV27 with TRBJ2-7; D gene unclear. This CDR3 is CASRTAGSYERYF. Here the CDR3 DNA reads TGTGCCAGCAGAACCGCCGGGTCCTACGAGCGGTACTTC.